These 17 T cell receptor beta chains were all obtained from the same sample, sequenced in a study of blood T cell repertoires in COVID-19. The table came from immunoSEQ multiplex PCR; TCRdb's copy has only in-frame clones and leaves some out. The profile shows about 220,000 clones, 85% to 90% of them singletons. The sequencing input was PBMCs or T cells enriched from blood (not recorded which). The origin of the receptors is a young man who had been exposed to COVID-19.

This clone showed up just once. The chain employs TRBV2 and TRBJ1-2; TRBD1 matches 8 bases. V gave up 8 bases and J gave up 5 bases; unmatched junction bases: 4. The CDR3 is made up of 12 amino acids. The germline V gene has CDR1 SNHLY and CDR2 FYNNEI. Here the CDR3 reads CASRQGTYGYTF. For the CDR3, the DNA is TGTGCCAGCCGACAGGGGACGTATGGCTACACCTTC.

The chain has TRBV5-1 and TRBJ2-3; 8 bases agree with TRBD2. This CDR3 has 17 residues. J lost 0 bases, V lost 0 bases, and 6 bases had no gene match. Germline V gene data show CDR1 as SGHRS and CDR2 as YFSETQ. The CDR3 sequence: CASSLGDSGASTDTQYF. The DNA for the CDR3 is TGCGCCAGCAGCTTGGGAGATAGCGGGGCTAGCACAGATACGCAGTATTTT.

The gene calls are TRBV6-2 or TRBV6-3 and TRBJ1-2, with a weak D call TRBD1 (6 bases). This CDR3 region has 15 residues. V was clipped by 4 bases and J by 0 bases, with 12 bases between them. CDR1 is MNHEY and CDR2 is SVGEGT in the germline V gene. The CDR3 region is CASSSYRDTNYGYTF. CDR3 nucleotide sequence: TGTGCCAGCAGTTCGTACCGGGACACTAACTATGGCTACACCTTC.

The chain uses TRBV2 and TRBJ1-2; D remains unclear. This CDR3 contains 15 residues. Germline V gives CDR1 SNHLY, CDR2 FYNNEI. Trimming cost V 6 bases and J 2 bases, with 16 bases left between them. In DNA form, the CDR3 reads TGTGCCAGCAGCCACCTGGACGGGGAAAACTATGGCTACACCTTC. Translation gives CASSHLDGENYGYTF.

This chain uses TRBV5-4 with TRBJ2-2, with 7 positions matching TRBD1. V was pared by 3 bases and J by 2 bases, with 1 base of the junction left unmatched. Looked up from germline, CDR1 is SGHNT and CDR2 is YYREEE (reference sequence). CDR3 size: 14 residues. The CDR3 coding sequence is TGTGCCAGCAGCTGGGACAGAAACACCGGGGAGCTGTTTTTT. The encoded protein is CASSWDRNTGELFF.

The V call is TRBV14, the J call TRBJ2-3, with TRBD2 identical over 8 bases. CDR1 is SGHDN, CDR2 FVKESK, per germline. The J segment lost 3 bases and the V segment lost 7 bases, leaving 9 bases of the junction unmatched. The CDR3 length is 15 residues. For the CDR3, the DNA is TGTGCCAGCACCCCGGCGGGGGGAAAAACAGATACGCAGTATTTT. Translated: CASTPAGGKTDTQYF.

This chain joins TRBV5-1 and TRBJ2-7; TRBD2 agrees at 9 bases. V shed 4 bases, J shed 1 base, and the junction held 3 bases outside the gene matches. Germline-derived CDR1 and CDR2 are SGHRS and YFSETQ. CDR3 size: 14 residues. CDR3 nucleotide sequence: TGCGCCAGCAGCCCTACTAGCGGGTCCTACGAGCAGTACTTC. Amino acids: CASSPTSGSYEQYF.

The chain couples TRBV6-4 to TRBJ1-6; tentatively, D is TRBD1 (5 bases). This CDR3 is 13 amino acids long. The V end was cut by 11 bases, the J end by 0 bases, with 8 bases between. From germline, CDR1 is MRHNA and CDR2 SNTAGT. The CDR3 region has the DNA TGTGCCGCCGGGGGCTCCTATAATTCACCCCTCCACTTT. Its protein is CAAGGSYNSPLHF.

The chain uses TRBV5-1 and TRBJ2-7; TRBD1 matches 7 bases. The CDR3 is made up of 14 amino acids. CDR1 and CDR2 (germline): SGHRS, YFSETQ. V was pared by 2 bases and J by 4 bases, with 6 bases of the junction left unmatched. CDR3: CASSLGDSLYEQYF. The CDR3 nucleotides are TGCGCCAGCAGCTTAGGGGACAGCTTATACGAGCAGTACTTC.

The chain uses TRBV5-4 and TRBJ2-3; 8 nucleotides agree with TRBD2. Germline V gene sequence: CDR1 SGHNT, CDR2 YYREEE (reference sequence). CDR3 length: 17 residues. J was trimmed by 6 bases and V by 6 bases; bases with no gene match: 18. DNA of the CDR3: TGTGCCAGCACCCACGCCGCGGGGCGGGGGGCACGGGATACGCAGTATTTT. Amino acids: CASTHAAGRGARDTQYF.

The chain joins TRBV7-9 to TRBJ2-2; D ambiguous. The CDR3 length is 13 residues. V was trimmed by 1 base and J by 6 bases, leaving 6 bases between them. Germline CDR1 reads SEHNR; CDR2 reads FQNEAQ (reference sequence). As DNA, the CDR3 is TGTGCCAGCAGCTTAGTAGTGGCCGGGGAGCTGTTTTTT. Amino acids: CASSLVVAGELFF. Combining the CDR3 with reference TRBV7-9 and TRBJ2-2 gives the whole variable domain DTGVSQNPRHKITKRGQNVTFRCDPISEHNRLYWYRQTLGQGPEFLTYFQNEAQLEKSRLLSDRFSAERPKGSFSTLEIQRTEQGDSAMYLCASSLVVAGELFFGEGSRLTVL.

Only a few counts were recorded for this clone. The rearrangement joins TRBV25-1 to TRBJ1-2; weak D call: TRBD1 (6 bases). In germline, CDR1 is MGHDK, CDR2 SYGVNS. V shed 0 bases and J shed 7 bases, with 15 bases lying between them. CDR3 size: 15 residues. CDR3 sequence (DNA): TGTGCCAGCAGTGAATACGAGGGGGAAAGCGCTGGCTACACCTTC. This codes for CASSEYEGESAGYTF.

Of note for this clone: Mismatch with germline at one junction end may stem from a read error. The V gene is TRBV5-5, the J gene TRBJ2-7; D is perhaps TRBD1 (6 bases). Germline V CDR1 and CDR2: SGHKS, YYEKEE (reference sequence). The CDR3 spans 15 residues. As DNA, the CDR3 is TGTGCCAGCGGCTTAGGGGACACCCTCTCCTACGAGCAGTACTTC. It encodes CASGLGDTLSYEQYF. The variable domain in full, completed from reference TRBV5-5 and TRBJ2-7, reads DAGVTQSPTHLIKTRGQQVTLRCSPISGHKSVSWYQQVLGQGPQFIFQYYEKEERGRGNFPDRFSARQFPNYSSELNVNALLLGDSALYLCASGLGDTLSYEQYFGPGTRLTVT.

V is TRBV29-1 and J is TRBJ2-3; a weak D match, TRBD2 (5 bases). The ends were cut back, 3 bases at V and 0 bases at J, with 13 bases in the middle. Germline V gene lookup returns CDR1 SQVTM and CDR2 ANQGSEA. This CDR3 region has 15 residues. CDR3 region: CSVDRFGESTDTQYF. CDR3 nucleotides: TGCAGCGTTGATCGCTTCGGGGAGAGCACAGATACGCAGTATTTT.

The chain couples TRBV10-1 to TRBJ2-1; TRBD2 is a possible D gene (7 bases). CDR3 length: 16 amino acids. Trimming took off 8 bases at V and 4 bases at J, with 21 bases between the two ends. Per the germline V gene, CDR1 is WNHNN and CDR2 is SYGVQD (reference sequence). The CDR3 reads CASLNGGLAFYNEQFF. The CDR3 nucleotides read TGCGCCAGCCTAAACGGGGGGCTAGCCTTTTACAATGAGCAGTTCTTC.

V usage is TRBV5-1 and J usage is TRBJ1-1, with D possibly being TRBD1 (5 bases). V was trimmed by 3 bases and J by 2 bases, leaving 20 bases between them. CDR1 SGHRS and CDR2 YFSETQ come from the germline V gene. The CDR3 loop spans 17 amino acids. The CDR3 protein is CASSSEPGGGYNTEAFF. The CDR3 nucleotides are TGCGCCAGCAGCTCCGAACCCGGCGGGGGTTATAACACTGAAGCTTTCTTT.

This chain links TRBV6-2 or TRBV6-3 with TRBJ1-6, with D tentatively TRBD1 (6 bases). Germline CDR1 is MNHEY and CDR2 is SVGEGT. The CDR3 is 16 amino acids. Trimming left V 4 bases short and J 7 bases short, with 17 bases between. CDR3 sequence (DNA): TGTGCCAGCAGTTCCAGGGGTTTTTGGCCGAATTCACCCCTCCACTTT. Protein: CASSSRGFWPNSPLHF.